Listed below are T cell receptor beta chains from one sample, sequenced in a study of radiotherapy plus CTLA-4 blockade in lung cancer. Assay: immunoSEQ multiplex PCR; the TCRdb copy retains only in-frame clones and omits some. The sample consists of about 88,000 clones, around 72% of them appearing once. Sequencing was performed on peripheral blood, taken from a patient treated with radiotherapy plus ipilimumab. These receptors originate from a human donor with non-small cell lung cancer that progressed on radiotherapy plus ipilimumab. Both conserved end residues are part of each CDR3. The D gene is left open where the match is weak. Rows give clone size only sometimes, using once, few, many, or a class for an expanded clone.

TRBV11-1,TRBD2,TRBJ2-7,.,TGTGCCAGCAGCCCTCGGGAGGGGGCCTACGAGCAGTACTTC,CASSPREGAYEQYF
TRBV5-6,TRBD1,TRBJ2-7,.,TGTGCCAGCAGCTCACGCAGACAGGGACAGGGTGTCTACGAGCAGTACTTC,CASSSRRQGQGVYEQYF
TRBV7-2,.,TRBJ1-2,.,TGTGCCAGCAGCTTATCCAGGGACAAGAATGGCTACACCTTC,CASSLSRDKNGYTF
TRBV2,TRBD2,TRBJ2-3,few,TGTGCCATCAACTCGGGGACTAGCCCAGATACGCAGTATTTT,CAINSGTSPDTQYF
TRBV28,.,TRBJ2-2,.,TGTGCCAGCAGGATTAGAAACACCGGGGAGCTGTTTTTT,CASRIRNTGELFF
TRBV7-3,.,TRBJ2-1,.,TGTGCCAGCAGCTTAATAGGAGGCTCTTTTAGCTCCTACAATGAGCAGTTCTTC,CASSLIGGSFSSYNEQFF
TRBV13,TRBD1,TRBJ1-2,.,TGTGCCAGCAGCTTATGGGACAGGGGGCGTGAGGGCTACACCTTC,CASSLWDRGREGYTF
TRBV6-5,TRBD1,TRBJ1-1,once,TGTGCCAGCAGTTACGAGGGGGCGAACACTGAAGCTTTCTTT,CASSYEGANTEAFF
TRBV7-2,.,TRBJ2-5,many,TGTGCCAGCAGCTTAGGCTCCCGGGCAGGTCAAGAGACCCAGTACTTC,CASSLGSRAGQETQYF
TRBV28,TRBD1,TRBJ2-5,.,TGTGCCAGCATCACCCGCACAGGGGGGGAGACCCAGTACTTC,CASITRTGGETQYF
TRBV5-6,TRBD1,TRBJ1-2,many,TGTGCCAGCAGCTCCGGGACAGGGGGCTATGGCTACACCTTC,CASSSGTGGYGYTF
TRBV11-2,.,TRBJ1-1,.,TGTGCCAGCAGCTTACATACAGGGCTGAACACTGAAGCTTTCTTT,CASSLHTGLNTEAFF
TRBV7-2,.,TRBJ2-7,.,TGTGCCAGCAGCTTAGCAAGGGGCTGGGACGAGCAGTACTTC,CASSLARGWDEQYF
TRBV7-9,.,TRBJ1-5,.,TGTGCCAGCAGCTTAAGGGACAACCCGGGGGGGCCCCAGCATTTT,CASSLRDNPGGPQHF
TRBV10-3,.,TRBJ2-3,.,TGTGCCATCTTATCGACGAGGGGGAGCACAGATACGCAGTATTTT,CAILSTRGSTDTQYF
TRBV6-6,TRBD1,TRBJ1-5,few,TGTGCCAGCAGTTACGGGACAGGGAGTCCCCAGCATTTT,CASSYGTGSPQHF
TRBV4-1,.,TRBJ1-5,.,TGCGCCAGCAGCCAAGAGTGGGCTCAGCCCCAGCATTTT,CASSQEWAQPQHF
TRBV7-3,.,TRBJ2-1,.,TGTGCCAGCAGCTGGTTAGCAAACAATGAGCAGTTCTTC,CASSWLANNEQFF
TRBV6-6,.,TRBJ1-2,.,TGTGCCAGCAGTTACTCAGCAGGCAACTATGGCTACACCTTC,CASSYSAGNYGYTF
TRBV10-3,TRBD1,TRBJ2-1,few,TGTGCCATCAGGGGAGGGGACAGGGACTACAATGAGCAGTTCTTC,CAIRGGDRDYNEQFF
TRBV19,.,TRBJ2-1,.,TGTGCCAGTAGTTGGGCGGACGGCGTTGTTGGCAATGAGCAGTTCTTC,CASSWADGVVGNEQFF
TRBV5-1,.,TRBJ1-3,.,TGCGCCAGCAGCTTGCAGGGTGAGGGAAACACCATATATTTT,CASSLQGEGNTIYF
TRBV5-1,TRBD1,TRBJ1-2,few,TGCGCCAGCAGCTTGGCCGGACAGGGGGGCGTCTATGGCTACACCTTC,CASSLAGQGGVYGYTF
TRBV11-3,TRBD1,TRBJ2-5,.,TGTGCCAGCAGCCCCGGGACAGGGTTATTGGAGACCCAGTACTTC,CASSPGTGLLETQYF
TRBV7-3,.,TRBJ2-3,.,TGTGCCAGCAGCTTAAGTTCGGCAGATACGCAGTATTTT,CASSLSSADTQYF
TRBV28,TRBD2,TRBJ2-3,.,TGTGCCAGCAGTGGGGAGGGGACAGATACGCAGTATTTT,CASSGEGTDTQYF
TRBV4-2,TRBD2,TRBJ2-3,.,TGTGCCAGCAGCCAAGATGCCCTAGCGGGAGGTTCAGATACGCAGTATTTT,CASSQDALAGGSDTQYF
TRBV7-2,TRBD2,TRBJ2-7,.,TGTGCCAGCAGCCGCCGGACTAGCCAGAGCTCCTACGAGCAGTACTTC,CASSRRTSQSSYEQYF
TRBV5-1,TRBD1,TRBJ1-1,once,TGCGCCAGCAGCGGGGGGACAGGGGGTTGGGCTGAAGCTTTCTTT,CASSGGTGGWAEAFF
TRBV5-4,.,TRBJ2-7,.,TGTGCCAGCAGCTTCACACAGGGCTCCTACGAGCAGTACTTC,CASSFTQGSYEQYF
TRBV5-4,.,TRBJ1-2,.,TGTGCCAGCAGCTTGGACGACAGTGAAAGAGAGGTGTTC,CASSLDDSEREVF
TRBV2,TRBD2,TRBJ2-4,.,TGTGCCAGCAGTGATGGGACTAGCGGCACCCAGTACTTC,CASSDGTSGTQYF
TRBV5-1,TRBD1,TRBJ2-7,.,TGCGCCAGCAGCTTTGGAACAGGGGTCTACGAGCAGTACTTC,CASSFGTGVYEQYF
TRBV19,.,TRBJ2-2,.,TGTGCCAGTAGTAGCACCGGGGAGCTGTTTTTT,CASSSTGELFF
TRBV9,.,TRBJ2-1,.,TGTGCCAGCAGCGTAGCCTCCTCCTACAATGAGCAGTTCTTC,CASSVASSYNEQFF
TRBV10-3,TRBD1,TRBJ2-7,.,TGTGCCATCACTATGGGGGACAGGAGAAACTACGAGCAGTACTTC,CAITMGDRRNYEQYF
TRBV19,.,TRBJ2-1,few,TGTGCCAGTAGTATAGGATGGCGGGGTCGGAGCTCCTACAATGAGCAGTTCTTC,CASSIGWRGRSSYNEQFF
TRBV5-6,.,TRBJ2-1,.,TGTGCCAGCAGCTTGGCCCCCAATGAGCAGTTCTTC,CASSLAPNEQFF
TRBV6-1,.,TRBJ1-2,once,TGTGCCAGCAGCTACGGGGCCAGCTATGGCTACACCTTC,CASSYGASYGYTF
TRBV5-1,TRBD1,TRBJ2-3,.,TGCGCCAGCAGCCAAGGGACAGGGGTAGGAGATACGCAGTATTTT,CASSQGTGVGDTQYF
TRBV2,.,TRBJ1-2,few,TGTGCCAGCAGTGTCAAGACTAACTATGGCTACACCTTC,CASSVKTNYGYTF